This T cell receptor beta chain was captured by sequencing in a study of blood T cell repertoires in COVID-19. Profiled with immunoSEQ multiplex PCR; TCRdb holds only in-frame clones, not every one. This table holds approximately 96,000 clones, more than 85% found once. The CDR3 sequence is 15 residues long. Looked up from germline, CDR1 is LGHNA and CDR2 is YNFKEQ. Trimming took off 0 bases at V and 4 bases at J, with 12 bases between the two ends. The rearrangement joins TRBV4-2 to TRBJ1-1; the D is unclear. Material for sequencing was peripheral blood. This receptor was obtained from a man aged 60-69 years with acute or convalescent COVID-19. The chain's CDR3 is CASSQDGGRSTEAFF. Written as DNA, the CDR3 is TGTGCCAGCAGCCAAGATGGTGGTAGGAGCACTGAAGCTTTCTTT.